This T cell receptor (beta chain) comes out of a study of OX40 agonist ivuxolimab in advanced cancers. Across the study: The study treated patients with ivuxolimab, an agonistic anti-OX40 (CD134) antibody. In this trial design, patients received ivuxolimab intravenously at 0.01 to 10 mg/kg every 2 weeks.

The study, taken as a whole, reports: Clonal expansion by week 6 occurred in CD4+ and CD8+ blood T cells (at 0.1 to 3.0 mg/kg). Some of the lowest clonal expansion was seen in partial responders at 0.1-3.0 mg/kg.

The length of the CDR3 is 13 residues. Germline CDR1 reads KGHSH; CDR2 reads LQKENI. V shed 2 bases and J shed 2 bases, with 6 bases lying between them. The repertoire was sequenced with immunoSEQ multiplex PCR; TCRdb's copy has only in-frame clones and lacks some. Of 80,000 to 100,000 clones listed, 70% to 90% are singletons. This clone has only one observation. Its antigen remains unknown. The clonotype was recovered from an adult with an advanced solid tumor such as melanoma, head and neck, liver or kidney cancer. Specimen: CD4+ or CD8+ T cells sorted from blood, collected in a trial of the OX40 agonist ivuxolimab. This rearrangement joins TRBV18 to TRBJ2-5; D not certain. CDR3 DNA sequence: TGTGCCAGCTCACCAGGCCATCAAGAGACCCAGTACTTC. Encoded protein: CASSPGHQETQYF.